This T cell receptor beta chain was recovered during a study of cytomegalovirus exposure and HLA in healthy donors. In the study overall: Among around 180 million T cells, an earlier analysis found 90 million to 130 million unique TCR beta sequences.

Broader study findings: Segments of the TCR beta V type were, in most cases, productive about 90% or about 30% of the time in an earlier analysis. There were 160 or so TCR beta chains listed as cytomegalovirus-associated.

Worth noting for this clone: Its specificity is not known.

Researchers ran the PCR with 60 Vbeta and 13 Jbeta primers. Sequencing used immunoSEQ multiplex PCR; TCRdb keeps in-frame clones, though not all of them. This table holds tens of thousands of clones, 65% to 80% found once. Material: PBMCs. This receptor was identified in a male donor in good health and CMV-seropositive.

CDR3 sequence: CASSSTSQSSLFTDTQYF. CDR3 DNA: TGCGCCAGCAGCTCGACATCCCAGTCAAGCCTATTCACAGATACGCAGTATTTT. The chain carries TRBV5-1 and TRBJ2-3; D remains unclear. The CDR3 contains 18 residues. Germline V lookup: CDR1 SGHRS, CDR2 YFSETQ. Between the trimmed V and J ends, which lost 3 bases and 2 bases, there was a span of 22 bases.